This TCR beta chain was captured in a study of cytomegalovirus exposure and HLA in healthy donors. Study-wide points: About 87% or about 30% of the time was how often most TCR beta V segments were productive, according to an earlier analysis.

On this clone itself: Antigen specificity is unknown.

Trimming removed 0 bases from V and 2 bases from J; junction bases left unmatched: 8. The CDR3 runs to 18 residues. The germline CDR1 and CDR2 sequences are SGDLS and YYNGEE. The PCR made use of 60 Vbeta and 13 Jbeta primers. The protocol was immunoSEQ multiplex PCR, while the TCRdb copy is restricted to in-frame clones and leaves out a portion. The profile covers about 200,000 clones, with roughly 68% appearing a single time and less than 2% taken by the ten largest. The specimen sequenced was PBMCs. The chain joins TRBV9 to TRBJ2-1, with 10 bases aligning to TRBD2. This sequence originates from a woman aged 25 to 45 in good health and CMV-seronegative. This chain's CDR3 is CASSVAHRTSGTYNEQFF. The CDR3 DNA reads TGTGCCAGCAGCGTAGCTCATCGGACTAGCGGAACCTACAATGAGCAGTTCTTC.